There are many counts of the clone carrying this T cell receptor beta chain. This CDR3 region has 15 residues. Germline CDR1 reads ENHRY; CDR2 reads SYGVKD. J was trimmed by 7 bases and V by 4 bases; bases with no gene match: 8. Preparation of the TCRbeta library involved a method that used unique molecular identifiers. TCRdb called the PCR reads again in MiXCR, with one record for every CDR3 protein. The profile covers about 72,000 distinct CDR3 sequences, with about 7.3% appearing a single time and 2% to 3% taken by the ten largest. The sample belongs to a study of T-cell reconstitution after alpha-beta-depleted transplantation in children.

The receptor was derived from a human donor who donated a stem cell graft to a child with acute lymphoblastic leukemia. This rearrangement joins TRBV10-3 to TRBJ2-1, with 9 positions matching TRBD2. Sequenced here: PBMCs from the stem cell graft donor, sampled from the stem cell graft. The CDR3: CAISAAGGLGNEQFF. The CDR3 DNA reads TGTGCCATCAGTGCCGCGGGGGGGCTGGGTAATGAGCAGTTCTTC.